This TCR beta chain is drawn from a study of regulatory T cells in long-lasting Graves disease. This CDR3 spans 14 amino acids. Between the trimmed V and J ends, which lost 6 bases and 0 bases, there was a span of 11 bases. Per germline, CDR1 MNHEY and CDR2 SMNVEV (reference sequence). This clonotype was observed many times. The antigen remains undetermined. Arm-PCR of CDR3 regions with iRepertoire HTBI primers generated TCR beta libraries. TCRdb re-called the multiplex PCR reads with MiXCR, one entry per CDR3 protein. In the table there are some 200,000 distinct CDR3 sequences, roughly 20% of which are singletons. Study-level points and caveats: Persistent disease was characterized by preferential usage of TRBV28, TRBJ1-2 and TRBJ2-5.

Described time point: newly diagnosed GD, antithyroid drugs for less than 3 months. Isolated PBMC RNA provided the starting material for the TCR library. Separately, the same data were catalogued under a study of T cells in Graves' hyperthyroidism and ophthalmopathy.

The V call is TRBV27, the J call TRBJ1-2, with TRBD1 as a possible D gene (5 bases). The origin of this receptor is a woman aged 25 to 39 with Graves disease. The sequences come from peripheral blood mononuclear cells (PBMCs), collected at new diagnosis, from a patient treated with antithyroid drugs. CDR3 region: CASRRDRANYGYTF. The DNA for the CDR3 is TGTGCCAGCAGGAGAGACAGAGCTAACTATGGCTACACCTTC.